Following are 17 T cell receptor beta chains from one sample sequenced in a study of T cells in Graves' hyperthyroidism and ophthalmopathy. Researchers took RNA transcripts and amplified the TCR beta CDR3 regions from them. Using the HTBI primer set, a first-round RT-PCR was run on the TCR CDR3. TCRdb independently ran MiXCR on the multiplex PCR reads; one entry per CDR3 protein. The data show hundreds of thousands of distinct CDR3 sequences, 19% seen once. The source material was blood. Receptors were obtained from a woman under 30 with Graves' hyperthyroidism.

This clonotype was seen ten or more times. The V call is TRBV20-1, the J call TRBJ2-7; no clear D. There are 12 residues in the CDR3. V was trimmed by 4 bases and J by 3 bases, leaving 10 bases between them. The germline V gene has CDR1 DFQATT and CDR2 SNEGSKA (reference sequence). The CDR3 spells CSAKSKRYEQYF. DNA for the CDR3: TGCAGTGCTAAAAGTAAGCGCTACGAGCAGTACTTC.

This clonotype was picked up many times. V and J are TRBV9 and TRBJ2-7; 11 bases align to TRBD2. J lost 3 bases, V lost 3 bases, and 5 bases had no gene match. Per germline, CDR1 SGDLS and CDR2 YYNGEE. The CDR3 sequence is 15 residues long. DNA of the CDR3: TGTGCCAGCAGCGCACTCGGGACTAGCGGCTACGAGCAGTACTTC. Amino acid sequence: CASSALGTSGYEQYF.

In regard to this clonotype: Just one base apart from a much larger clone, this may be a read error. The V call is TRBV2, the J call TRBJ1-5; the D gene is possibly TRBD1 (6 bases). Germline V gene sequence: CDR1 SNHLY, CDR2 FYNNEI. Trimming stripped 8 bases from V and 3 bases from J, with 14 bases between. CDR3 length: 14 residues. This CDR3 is CASCGDIFNQPQHF. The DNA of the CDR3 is TGTGCCAGCTGTGGGGACATATTCAATCAGCCCCAGCATTTT.

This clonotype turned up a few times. DNA for the CDR3: TGCGCCAGCAGCCGCGGGCTCCTCTTTGAGCAGTACTTC. Translating gives CASSRGLLFEQYF. This chain connects TRBV4-1 to TRBJ2-7; D might be TRBD2 (5 bases). The germline V gene has CDR1 MGHRA and CDR2 YSYEKL. CDR3 length: 13 residues. The ends were cut back, 4 bases at V and 7 bases at J, with 14 bases in the middle.

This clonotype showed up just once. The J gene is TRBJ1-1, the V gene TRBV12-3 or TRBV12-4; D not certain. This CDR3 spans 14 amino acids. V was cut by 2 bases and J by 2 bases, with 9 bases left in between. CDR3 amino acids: CASSLTSVNTEAFF. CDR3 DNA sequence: TGTGCCAGCAGTTTAACAAGTGTAAACACTGAAGCTTTCTTT.

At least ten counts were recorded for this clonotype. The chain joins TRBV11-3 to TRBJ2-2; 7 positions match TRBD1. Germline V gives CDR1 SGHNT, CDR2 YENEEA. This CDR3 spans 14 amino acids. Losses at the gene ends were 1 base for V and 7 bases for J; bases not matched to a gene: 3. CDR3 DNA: TGTGCCAGCAGCTTAGGGACAGGCGGCGGGGAGCTGTTTTTT. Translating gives CASSLGTGGGELFF.

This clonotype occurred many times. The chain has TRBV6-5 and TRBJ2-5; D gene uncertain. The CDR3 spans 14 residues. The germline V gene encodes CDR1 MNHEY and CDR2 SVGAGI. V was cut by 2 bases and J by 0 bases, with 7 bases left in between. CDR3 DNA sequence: TGTGCCAGCAGTTACAGCGAATACCAAGAGACCCAGTACTTC. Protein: CASSYSEYQETQYF.

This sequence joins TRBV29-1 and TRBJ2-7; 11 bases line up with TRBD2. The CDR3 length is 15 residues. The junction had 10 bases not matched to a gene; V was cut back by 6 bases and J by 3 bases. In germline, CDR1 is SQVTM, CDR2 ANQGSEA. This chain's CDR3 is CSVPPFSGGGYEQYF. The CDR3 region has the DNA TGCAGCGTCCCCCCCTTTAGCGGGGGGGGCTACGAGCAGTACTTC.

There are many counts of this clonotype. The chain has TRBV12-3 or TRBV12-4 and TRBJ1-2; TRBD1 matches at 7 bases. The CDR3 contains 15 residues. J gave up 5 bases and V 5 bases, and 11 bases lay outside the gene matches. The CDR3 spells CASSEPQGVIYGYTF. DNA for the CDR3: TGTGCCAGCAGTGAACCCCAGGGGGTTATATATGGCTACACCTTC.

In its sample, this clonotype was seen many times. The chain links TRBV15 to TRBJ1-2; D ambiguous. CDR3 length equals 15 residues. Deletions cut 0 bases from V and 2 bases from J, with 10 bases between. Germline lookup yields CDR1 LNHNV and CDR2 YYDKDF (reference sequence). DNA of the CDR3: TGTGCCACCAGCAGAGATGTAGGGTTCAACTATGGCTACACCTTC. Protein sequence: CATSRDVGFNYGYTF.

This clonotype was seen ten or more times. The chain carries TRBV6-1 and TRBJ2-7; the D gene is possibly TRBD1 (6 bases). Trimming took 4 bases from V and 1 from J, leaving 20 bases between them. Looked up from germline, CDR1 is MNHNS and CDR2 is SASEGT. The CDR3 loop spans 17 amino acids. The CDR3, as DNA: TGTGCCAGCAGTGGAGTGGGGGTGGGCAGGGGATCCTACGAGCAGTACTTC. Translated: CASSGVGVGRGSYEQYF.

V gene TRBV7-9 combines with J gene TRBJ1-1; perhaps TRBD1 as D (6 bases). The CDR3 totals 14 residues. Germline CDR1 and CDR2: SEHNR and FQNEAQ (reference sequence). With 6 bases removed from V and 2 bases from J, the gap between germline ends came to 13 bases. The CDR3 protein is CASSSQGINTEAFF. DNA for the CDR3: TGTGCCAGCAGTTCTCAGGGGATCAACACTGAAGCTTTCTTT.

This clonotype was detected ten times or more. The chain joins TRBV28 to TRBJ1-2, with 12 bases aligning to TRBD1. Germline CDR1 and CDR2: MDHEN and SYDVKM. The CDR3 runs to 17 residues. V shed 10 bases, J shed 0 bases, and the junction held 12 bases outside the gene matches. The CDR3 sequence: CATEGRDRGLPNYGYTF. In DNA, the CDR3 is TGTGCCACCGAAGGCCGGGACAGGGGGCTTCCTAACTATGGCTACACCTTC.

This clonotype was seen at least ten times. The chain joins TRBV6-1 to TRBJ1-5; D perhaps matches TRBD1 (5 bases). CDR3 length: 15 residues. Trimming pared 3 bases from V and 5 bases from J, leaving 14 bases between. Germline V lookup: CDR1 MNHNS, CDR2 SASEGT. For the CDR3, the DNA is TGTGCCAGCAGTGAGAGACAGCAGATCTATCAGCCCCAGCATTTT. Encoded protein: CASSERQQIYQPQHF.

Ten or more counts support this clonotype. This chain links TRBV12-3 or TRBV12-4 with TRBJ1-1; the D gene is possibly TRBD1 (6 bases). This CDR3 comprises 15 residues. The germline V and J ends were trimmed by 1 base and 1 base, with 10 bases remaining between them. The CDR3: CASSLEVGGNTEAFF. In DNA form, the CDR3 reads TGTGCCAGCAGTTTAGAAGTAGGGGGGAACACTGAAGCTTTCTTT.

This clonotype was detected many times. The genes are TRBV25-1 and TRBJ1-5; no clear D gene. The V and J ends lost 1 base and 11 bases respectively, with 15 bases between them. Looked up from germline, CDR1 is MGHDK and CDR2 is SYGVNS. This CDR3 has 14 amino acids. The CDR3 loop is CASSESSRAGTQHF. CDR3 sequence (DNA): TGTGCCAGCAGTGAATCGTCCCGGGCGGGGACCCAGCATTTT.

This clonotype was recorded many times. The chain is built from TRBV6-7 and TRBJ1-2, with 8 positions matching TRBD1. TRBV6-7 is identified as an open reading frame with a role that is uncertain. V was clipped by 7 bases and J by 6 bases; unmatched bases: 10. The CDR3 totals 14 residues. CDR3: CASIPTGDIHGYTF. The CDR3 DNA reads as TGTGCCAGCATCCCGACAGGGGACATCCATGGCTACACCTTC.